This is a list of T cell receptor beta chains from one sample in a study of brain T cells in children with intractable seizures. Some clones are missing from TCRdb's copy, which holds only in-frame ones; the method was immunoSEQ multiplex PCR. The table includes 110,000 or so clones, 94% detected once. Sequenced material: peripheral blood, taken at surgery. The receptors here all came from a boy less than two years old with hemimegalencephaly and intractable seizures. CDR3s include the opening cysteine and the closing phenylalanine or tryptophan. A D gene is named only where the DNA matches it firmly. Clone size appears in some rows only: once, few, many, or a class for an expanded clone.

V gene	D gene	J gene	clone size	CDR3 protein	CDR3 DNA
TRBV9	TRBD2	TRBJ2-1	.	CASSSGLALYNEQFF	TGTGCCAGCAGCTCGGGACTAGCGCTATACAATGAGCAGTTCTTC
TRBV29-1	.	TRBJ1-3	.	CSVEPSSGNTIYF	TGCAGCGTTGAACCCAGCTCTGGAAACACCATATATTTT
TRBV18	.	TRBJ2-1	.	CASSPLADHNEQFF	TGTGCCAGCTCACCACTAGCGGATCACAATGAGCAGTTCTTC
TRBV3-1/TRBV3-2	.	TRBJ1-5	.	CASSQGVGNQPQHF	TGTGCCAGCAGCCAAGGGGTAGGCAATCAGCCCCAGCATTTT
TRBV28	.	TRBJ1-4	.	CASSLQGEKLFF	TGTGCCAGCAGTTTACAGGGTGAAAAACTGTTTTTT
TRBV27	.	TRBJ1-5	.	CASSTGFSERPQHF	TGTGCCAGCAGTACGGGTTTCAGTGAAAGGCCCCAGCATTTT
TRBV20-1	.	TRBJ2-4	.	CSASGGLAKNIQYF	TGCAGTGCTAGTGGGGGTTTAGCCAAAAACATTCAGTACTTC
TRBV28	.	TRBJ2-7	.	CASSLSLEQYF	TGTGCCAGCAGTTTATCTCTCGAGCAGTACTTC
TRBV9	TRBD2	TRBJ2-1	.	CASSVPAGISSSYNEQFF	TGTGCCAGCAGCGTCCCAGCGGGAATCTCTAGCTCCTACAATGAGCAGTTCTTC
TRBV28	.	TRBJ2-3	.	CASSTTTDTQYF	TGTGCCAGCAGTACAACTACGGATACGCAGTATTTT
TRBV28	.	TRBJ2-7	once	CASSFPSGARDEQYF	TGTGCCAGCAGTTTCCCCTCAGGGGCAAGGGACGAGCAGTACTTC
TRBV6-5	TRBD1	TRBJ2-1	.	CASRPTGKGEQFF	TGTGCCAGCAGGCCGACAGGGAAGGGTGAGCAGTTCTTC
TRBV19	TRBD1	TRBJ1-1	.	CASGRDSKNTEAFF	TGTGCCAGCGGCCGGGACAGTAAGAACACTGAAGCTTTCTTT
TRBV21-1	.	TRBJ1-4	.	CARLPEVYNEKLFF	TGTGCCAGGTTACCAGAGGTCTACAATGAAAAACTGTTTTTT
TRBV28	TRBD2	TRBJ2-2	.	CASRTFLAGGLGGELFF	TGTGCCAGCCGGACCTTCCTAGCGGGAGGGCTGGGCGGGGAGCTGTTTTTT
TRBV28	.	TRBJ2-7	.	CAGGTSTYEQYF	TGTGCCGGCGGCACCTCGACCTACGAGCAGTACTTC
TRBV7-9	TRBD2	TRBJ2-2	.	CASSLAGGNTGELFF	TGTGCCAGCAGCCTAGCGGGAGGGAACACCGGGGAGCTGTTTTTT
TRBV28	.	TRBJ2-2	.	CASSLLGGLNTGELFF	TGTGCCAGCAGTTTATTGGGCGGCCTGAACACCGGGGAGCTGTTTTTT
TRBV27	.	TRBJ2-7	.	CASSRPGASGYEQYF	TGTGCCAGCAGTCGTCCGGGGGCCTCGGGCTACGAGCAGTACTTC
TRBV5-1	TRBD1	TRBJ1-2	.	CASSAGDRSNYGYTF	TGCGCCAGCAGCGCCGGGGACAGGTCGAACTATGGCTACACCTTC
TRBV3-1/TRBV3-2	.	TRBJ1-6	.	CASSQFPLTGGVNSPLHF	TGTGCCAGCAGCCAATTTCCTCTAACTGGGGGGGTCAATTCACCCCTCCACTTT
TRBV9	.	TRBJ2-2	.	CASSRGGASNTGELFF	TGTGCCAGCAGCAGGGGGGGAGCGTCGAACACCGGGGAGCTGTTTTTT